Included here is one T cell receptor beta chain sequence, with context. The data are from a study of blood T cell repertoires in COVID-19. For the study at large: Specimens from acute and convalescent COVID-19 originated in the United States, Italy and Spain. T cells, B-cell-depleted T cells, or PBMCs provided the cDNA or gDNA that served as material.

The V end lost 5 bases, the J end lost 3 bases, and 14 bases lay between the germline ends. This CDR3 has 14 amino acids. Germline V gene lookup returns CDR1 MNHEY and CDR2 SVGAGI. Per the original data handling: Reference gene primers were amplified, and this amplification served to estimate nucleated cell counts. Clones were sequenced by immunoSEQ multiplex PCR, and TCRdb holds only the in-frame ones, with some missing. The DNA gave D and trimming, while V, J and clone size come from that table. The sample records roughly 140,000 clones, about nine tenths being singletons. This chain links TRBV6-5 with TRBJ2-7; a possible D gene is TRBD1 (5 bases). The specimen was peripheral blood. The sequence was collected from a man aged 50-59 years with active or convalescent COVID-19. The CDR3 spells CASSRPGRDYEQYF. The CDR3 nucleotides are TGTGCCAGCAGTCGTCCTGGCAGGGACTACGAGCAGTACTTC.